This T cell receptor beta chain was recorded in a study of blood T cell repertoires in COVID-19. About the study: Samples representing acute and convalescent COVID-19 were sourced from the United States, Italy and Spain. PBMCs, B-cell-depleted T cells, or T cells were the source of the cDNA or gDNA that made up the material.

The CDR3 covers 17 residues. Germline V gene lookup returns CDR1 KGHSH and CDR2 LQKENI. The V gene end was trimmed by 1 base and the J gene end by 4 bases; junction bases not matched to a gene: 5. The authors' processing: Estimation of nucleated cell counts was performed using reference gene primer amplification. Clones were sequenced by immunoSEQ multiplex PCR, and TCRdb holds only the in-frame ones, with some missing. That table furnishes V, J and clone size, whereas the DNA furnished D and trimming. The sample holds approximately 220,000 clones, 80% to 90% seen once. Sample: peripheral blood. The chain has TRBV18 and TRBJ2-2; 11 nucleotides match TRBD2. The receptor was derived from a man in his forties with acute or convalescent COVID-19. The CDR3 DNA follows: TGTGCCAGCTCACCACGAGTTCTAGCGGGAGGCACCGGGGAGCTGTTTTTT. Translation: CASSPRVLAGGTGELFF.